Listed below are T cell receptor beta chains from one sample, sequenced in a study of response to subunit inactivated influenza vaccine. One entry per CDR3 protein, called by TCRdb with MiXCR from the RT-PCR reads. The sample holds hundreds of thousands of distinct CDR3 sequences, 25% seen once. The material was CD4+ T cells sorted from PBMCs, obtained about 5 days after vaccination. The receptor set was obtained from a man aged 50-59 years who received an inactivated influenza vaccine. The CDR3 runs from the conserved cysteine through the conserved F or W. A D gene is named only where the DNA matches it firmly. The size of a clone is reported for some rows only, either as once, few or many, or as a class for expanded clones.

abundance	j_gene	d_gene	v_gene	CDR3aa	CDR3nt
-	TRBJ2-2	-	TRBV6-2/TRBV6-3	CASSYSSTGELFF	TGTGCCAGCAGTTACTCAAGTACCGGGGAGCTGTTTTTT
few	TRBJ2-2	TRBD2	TRBV20-1	CSARSPGLGGGELFF	TGCAGTGCTAGGTCCCCGGGACTAGGAGGCGGGGAGCTGTTTTTT
few	TRBJ1-3	-	TRBV12-3/TRBV12-4	CASSLESSGNTIYF	TGTGCCAGCAGTTTAGAGAGCTCTGGAAACACCATATATTTT
few	TRBJ1-6	TRBD1	TRBV12-3/TRBV12-4	CASSRQGAGSPLHF	TGTGCCAGCAGTAGACAGGGAGCGGGGTCACCCCTCCACTTT
-	TRBJ2-3	-	TRBV5-1	CASSLLRQSTDTQYF	TGCGCCAGCAGCTTACTTAGACAGAGCACAGATACGCAGTATTTT
few	TRBJ2-7	TRBD2	TRBV7-2	CASSLGSSGSGYEQYF	TGTGCCAGCAGCTTAGGGTCTAGCGGGAGTGGCTACGAGCAGTACTTC
many	TRBJ2-1	TRBD1	TRBV5-6	CASRRTGDYGDEQFF	TGTGCCAGCAGGCGGACAGGGGATTATGGTGATGAGCAGTTCTTC
-	TRBJ1-1	-	TRBV29-1	CSVEKRLNTEAFF	TGCAGCGTTGAGAAAAGGTTAAACACTGAAGCTTTCTTT
-	TRBJ2-3	-	TRBV5-1	CASRPGSSTDTQYF	TGCGCCAGCCGTCCCGGGTCCAGCACAGATACGCAGTATTTT
-	TRBJ2-5	-	TRBV5-1	CASTSRGFQETQYF	TGCGCCAGCACCTCAAGGGGTTTCCAAGAGACCCAGTACTTC
few	TRBJ1-2	TRBD1	TRBV20-1	CSAIIRTGGDGYTF	TGCAGTGCTATCATCCGGACAGGGGGCGATGGCTACACCTTC
few	TRBJ2-7	-	TRBV4-1	CASSQRYGRGAGPYEQYF	TGCGCCAGCAGCCAACGCTACGGAAGGGGCGCGGGGCCTTACGAGCAGTACTTC
-	TRBJ2-7	TRBD2	TRBV7-2	CASSLELAGDYEQYF	TGTGCCAGCAGCTTAGAATTAGCGGGGGACTACGAGCAGTACTTC
-	TRBJ2-3	-	TRBV30	CAWSPSNTDTQYF	TGTGCCTGGAGTCCCTCAAACACAGATACGCAGTATTTT
-	TRBJ1-6	-	TRBV7-2	CASSLGGESYNSPLHF	TGTGCCAGCAGCTTAGGCGGGGAATCCTATAATTCACCCCTCCACTTT
many	TRBJ2-3	-	TRBV5-5	CASSLVQIGTDTQYF	TGTGCCAGCAGCTTGGTGCAGATTGGCACAGATACGCAGTATTTT
-	TRBJ2-7	-	TRBV5-1	CASSRTPANYEQYF	TGCGCCAGCAGCCGGACCCCCGCTAACTACGAGCAGTACTTC
-	TRBJ2-3	TRBD2	TRBV20-1	CSARDTKRGTHTDTQYF	TGCAGTGCTAGAGACACTAAGCGGGGGACCCACACAGATACGCAGTATTTT
-	TRBJ2-3	TRBD1	TRBV28	CASSLQGANFMGADTQYF	TGTGCCAGCAGTTTGCAGGGGGCGAACTTTATGGGCGCAGATACGCAGTATTTT
-	TRBJ2-3	-	TRBV24-1	CATSESGLSTDTQYF	TGTGCCACCAGTGAATCAGGACTTAGCACAGATACGCAGTATTTT
few	TRBJ2-1	TRBD2	TRBV20-1	CSARDPTRGRSEEQFF	TGCAGTGCTAGAGATCCCACTCGCGGGAGGTCAGAGGAGCAGTTCTTC
-	TRBJ2-4	TRBD1	TRBV11-1	CASSYGGQGQTQYF	TGTGCCAGCAGCTACGGGGGACAGGGGCAAACTCAGTACTTC